This T cell receptor (beta chain) was retrieved from a study of blood T cell repertoires in COVID-19. Under the authors' procedure: How many nucleated cells were present was estimated from reference gene primer amplification. TCRdb keeps only in-frame clones here, not all; method: immunoSEQ multiplex PCR. That table gives V, J and clone size, and the DNA gave D and trimming. The sample lists roughly 43,000 clones, about 85% occurring once. The germline gives CDR1 MDHEN, CDR2 SYDVKM. This CDR3 region has 13 residues. V gave up 5 bases and J gave up 6 bases, with 11 bases separating them. The clonotype was recovered from a human donor in a cohort sampled during active COVID-19. Sequencing was done on a sample of peripheral blood. The chain couples TRBV28 to TRBJ2-1; D gene unclear. CDR3 DNA sequence: TGTGCCAGCAGTAACTTGAGGTTCAATGAGCAGTTCTTC. It encodes CASSNLRFNEQFF. The complete variable domain, with remaining parts taken from reference TRBV28 and TRBJ2-1, reads DVKVTQSSRYLVKRTGEKVFLECVQDMDHENMFWYRQDPGLGLRLIYFSYDVKMKEKGDIPEGYSVSREKKERFSLILESASTNQTSMYLCASSNLRFNEQFFGPGTRLTVL.